This T cell receptor (beta chain) was profiled in a study of Graves' ophthalmopathy and Graves' hyperthyroidism. Per germline, CDR1 MNHNS and CDR2 SASEGT. CDR3 length equals 14 residues. General study findings and limits: With a specificity of roughly 72% and a sensitivity of roughly 71%, the model predicted ophthalmopathy progression. Blood also carried most expanded thyroid clonotypes exceeding 0.001 frequency.

Amplification targeted the TCR beta CDR3 regions, with RNA transcripts as the source material. HTBI-primed first-round RT-PCR preceded second-round multiplex PCR. MiXCR, run by TCRdb on the multiplex PCR reads, gives a single entry per CDR3 protein. The table has some 370,000 distinct CDR3 sequences, about 18% seen once; the top ten hold 2.4%. This clonotype was observed at least ten times. Its antigen is not identified. An end of the junction does not agree with germline; a read error may underlie this. Orbital computed tomography, thyroid ultrasound, TRAb, serum thyroxine and clinical symptoms formed the basis of diagnosis.

This sequence joins TRBV6-1 and TRBJ1-5, with a weak D call TRBD1 (5 bases). This sequence originates from an adult woman with stable Graves' hyperthyroidism. Sequenced material: peripheral blood. CDR3 residues: CACSRAQGNQPQHF. The CDR3 coding sequence is TGTGCCTGCAGCAGGGCGCAAGGCAATCAGCCCCAGCATTTT.